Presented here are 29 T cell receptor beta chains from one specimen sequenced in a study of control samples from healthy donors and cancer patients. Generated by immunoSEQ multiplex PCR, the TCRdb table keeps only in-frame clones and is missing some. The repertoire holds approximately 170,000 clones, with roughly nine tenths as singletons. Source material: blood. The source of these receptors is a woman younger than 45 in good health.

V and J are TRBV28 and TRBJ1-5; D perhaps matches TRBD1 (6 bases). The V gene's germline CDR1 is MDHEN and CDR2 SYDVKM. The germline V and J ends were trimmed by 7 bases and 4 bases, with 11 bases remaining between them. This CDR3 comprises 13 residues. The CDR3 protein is CASKDRLNQPQHF. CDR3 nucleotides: TGTGCCAGCAAGGACAGATTGAATCAGCCCCAGCATTTT.

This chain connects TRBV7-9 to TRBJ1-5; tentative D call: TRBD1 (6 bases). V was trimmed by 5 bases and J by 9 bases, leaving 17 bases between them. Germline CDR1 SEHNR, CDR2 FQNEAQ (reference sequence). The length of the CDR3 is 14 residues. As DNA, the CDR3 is TGTGCCAGCAGCACCGCCGGGGGGCACGGGCCCCAGCATTTT. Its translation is CASSTAGGHGPQHF.

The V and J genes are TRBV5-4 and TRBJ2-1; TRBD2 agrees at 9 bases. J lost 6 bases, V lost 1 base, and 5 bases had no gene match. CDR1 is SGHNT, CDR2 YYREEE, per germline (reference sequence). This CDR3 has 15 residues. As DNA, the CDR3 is TGTGCCAGCAGCTTGCGGCGGGAGGGTGGCAATGAGCAGTTCTTC. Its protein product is CASSLRREGGNEQFF. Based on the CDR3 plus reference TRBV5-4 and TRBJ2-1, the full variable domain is ETGVTQSPTHLIKTRGQQVTLRCSSQSGHNTVSWYQQALGQGPQFIFQYYREEENGRGNFPPRFSGLQFPNYSSELNVNALELDDSALYLCASSLRREGGNEQFFGPGTRLTVL.

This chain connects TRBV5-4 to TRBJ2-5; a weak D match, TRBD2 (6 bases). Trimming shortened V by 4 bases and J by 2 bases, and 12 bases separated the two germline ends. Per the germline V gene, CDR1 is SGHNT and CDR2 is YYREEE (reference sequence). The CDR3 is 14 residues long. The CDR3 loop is CASSLIAEQETQYF. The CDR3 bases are TGTGCCAGCAGCCTAATAGCGGAGCAAGAGACCCAGTACTTC.

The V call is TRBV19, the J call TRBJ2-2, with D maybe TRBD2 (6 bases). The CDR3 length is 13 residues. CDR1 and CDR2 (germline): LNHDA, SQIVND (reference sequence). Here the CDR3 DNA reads TGTGCTGGGGGGAATTTATTGACCGGGGAGCTGTTTTTT. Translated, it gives CAGGNLLTGELFF. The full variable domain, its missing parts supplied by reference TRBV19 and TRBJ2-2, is DGGITQSPKYLFRKEGQNVTLSCEQNLNHDAMYWYRQDPGQGLRLIYYSQIVNDFQKGDIAEGYSVSREKKESFPLTVTSAQKNPTAFYLCAGGNLLTGELFFGEGSRLTVL.

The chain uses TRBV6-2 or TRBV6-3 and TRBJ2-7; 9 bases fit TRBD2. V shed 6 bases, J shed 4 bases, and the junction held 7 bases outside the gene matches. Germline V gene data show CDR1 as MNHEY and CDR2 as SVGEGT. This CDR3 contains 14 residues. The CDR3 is CASSPSGMGYEQYF. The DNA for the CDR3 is TGTGCCAGCAGCCCTAGCGGGATGGGATACGAGCAGTACTTC.

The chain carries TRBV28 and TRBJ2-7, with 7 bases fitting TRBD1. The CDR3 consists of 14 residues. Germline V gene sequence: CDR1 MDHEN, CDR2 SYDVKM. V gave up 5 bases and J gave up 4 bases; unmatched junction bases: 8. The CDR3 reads CASSMPDRIYEQYF. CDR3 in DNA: TGTGCCAGCAGTATGCCGGACAGGATTTACGAGCAGTACTTC. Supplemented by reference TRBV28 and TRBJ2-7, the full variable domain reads DVKVTQSSRYLVKRTGEKVFLECVQDMDHENMFWYRQDPGLGLRLIYFSYDVKMKEKGDIPEGYSVSREKKERFSLILESASTNQTSMYLCASSMPDRIYEQYFGPGTRLTVT.

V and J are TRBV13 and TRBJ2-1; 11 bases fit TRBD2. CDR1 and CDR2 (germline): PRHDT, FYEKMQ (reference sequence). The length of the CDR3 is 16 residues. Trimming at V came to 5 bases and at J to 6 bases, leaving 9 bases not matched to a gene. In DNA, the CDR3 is TGTGCCAGCAGCCTAACACTAGCGGGAGAGCTCAATGAGCAGTTCTTC. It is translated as CASSLTLAGELNEQFF.

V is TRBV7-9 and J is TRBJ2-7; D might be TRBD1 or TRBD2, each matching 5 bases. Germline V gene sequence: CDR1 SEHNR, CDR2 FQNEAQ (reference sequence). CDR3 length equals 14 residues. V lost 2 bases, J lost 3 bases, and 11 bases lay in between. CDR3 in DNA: TGTGCCAGCAGCTTATCAGGGAGCGGCTACGAGCAGTACTTC. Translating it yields CASSLSGSGYEQYF.

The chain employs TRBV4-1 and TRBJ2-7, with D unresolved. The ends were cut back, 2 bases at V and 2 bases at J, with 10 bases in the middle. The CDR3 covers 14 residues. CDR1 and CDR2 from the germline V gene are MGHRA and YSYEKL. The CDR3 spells CASSQTDAAYEQYF. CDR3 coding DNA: TGCGCCAGCAGCCAAACGGACGCGGCCTACGAGCAGTACTTC.

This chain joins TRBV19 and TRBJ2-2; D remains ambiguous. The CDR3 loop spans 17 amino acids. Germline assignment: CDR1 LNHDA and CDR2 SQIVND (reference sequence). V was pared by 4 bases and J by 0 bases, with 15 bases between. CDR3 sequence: CASSTGFTQANTGELFF. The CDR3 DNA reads TGTGCCAGTAGTACCGGTTTTACCCAAGCGAACACCGGGGAGCTGTTTTTT.

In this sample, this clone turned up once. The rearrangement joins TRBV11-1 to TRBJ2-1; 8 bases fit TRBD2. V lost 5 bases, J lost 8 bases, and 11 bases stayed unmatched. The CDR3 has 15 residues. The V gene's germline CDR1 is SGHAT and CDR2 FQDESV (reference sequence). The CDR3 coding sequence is TGTGCCAGCAGCGGTCGCCAGGGAGCGGGGGATGAGCAGTTCTTC. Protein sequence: CASSGRQGAGDEQFF.

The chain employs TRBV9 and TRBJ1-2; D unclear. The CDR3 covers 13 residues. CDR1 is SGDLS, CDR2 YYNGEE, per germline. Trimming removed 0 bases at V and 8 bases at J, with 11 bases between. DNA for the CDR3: TGTGCCAGCAGCGTAGGGAGCCTTTGGGGCTACACCTTC. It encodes CASSVGSLWGYTF.

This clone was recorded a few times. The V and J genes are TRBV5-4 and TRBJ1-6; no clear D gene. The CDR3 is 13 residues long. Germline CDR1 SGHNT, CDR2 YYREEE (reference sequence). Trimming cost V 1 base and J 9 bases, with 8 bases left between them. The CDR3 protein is CASSLTVGSPLHF. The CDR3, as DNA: TGTGCCAGCAGCTTGACAGTGGGTTCACCCCTCCACTTT.

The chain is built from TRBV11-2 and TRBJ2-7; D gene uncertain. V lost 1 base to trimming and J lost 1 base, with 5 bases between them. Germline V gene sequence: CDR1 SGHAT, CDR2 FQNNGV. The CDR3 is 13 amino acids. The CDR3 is CASSLGVSYEQYF. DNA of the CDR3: TGTGCCAGCAGCTTAGGGGTATCCTACGAGCAGTACTTC.

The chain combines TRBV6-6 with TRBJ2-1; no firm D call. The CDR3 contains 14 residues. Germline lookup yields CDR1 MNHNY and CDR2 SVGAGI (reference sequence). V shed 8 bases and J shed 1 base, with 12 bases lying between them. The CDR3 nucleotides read TGTGCCAGCTGGAGTAGCTTATCCTACAATGAGCAGTTCTTC. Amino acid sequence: CASWSSLSYNEQFF.

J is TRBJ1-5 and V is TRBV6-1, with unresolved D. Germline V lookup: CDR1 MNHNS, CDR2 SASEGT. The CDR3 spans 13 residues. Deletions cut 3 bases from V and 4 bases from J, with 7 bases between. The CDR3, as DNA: TGTGCCAGCAGTGACCGGGAGAATCAGCCCCAGCATTTT. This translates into CASSDRENQPQHF.

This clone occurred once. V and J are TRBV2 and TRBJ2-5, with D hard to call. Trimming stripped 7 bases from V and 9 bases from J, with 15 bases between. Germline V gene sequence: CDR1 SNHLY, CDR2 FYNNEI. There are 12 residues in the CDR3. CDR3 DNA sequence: TGTGCCAGCACGTACCCGGGTGGTGCCCAGTACTTC. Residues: CASTYPGGAQYF. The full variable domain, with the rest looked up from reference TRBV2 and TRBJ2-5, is EPEVTQTPSHQVTQMGQEVILRCVPISNHLYFYWYRQILGQKVEFLVSFYNNEISEKSEIFDDQFSVERPDGSNFTLKIRSTKLEDSAMYFCASTYPGGAQYFGPGTRLLVL.

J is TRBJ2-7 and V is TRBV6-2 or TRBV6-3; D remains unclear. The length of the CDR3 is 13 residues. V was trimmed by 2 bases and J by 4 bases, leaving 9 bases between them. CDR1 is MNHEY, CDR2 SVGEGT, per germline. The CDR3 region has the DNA TGTGCCAGCAGTTACAGTGCCGGTTACGAGCAGTACTTC. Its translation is CASSYSAGYEQYF.

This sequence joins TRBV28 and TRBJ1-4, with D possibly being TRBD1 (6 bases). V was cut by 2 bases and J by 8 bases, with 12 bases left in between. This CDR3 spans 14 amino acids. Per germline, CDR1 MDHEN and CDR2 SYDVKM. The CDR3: CASSLVRGGEKLFF. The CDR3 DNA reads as TGTGCCAGCAGTTTAGTCAGGGGAGGAGAAAAACTGTTTTTT.

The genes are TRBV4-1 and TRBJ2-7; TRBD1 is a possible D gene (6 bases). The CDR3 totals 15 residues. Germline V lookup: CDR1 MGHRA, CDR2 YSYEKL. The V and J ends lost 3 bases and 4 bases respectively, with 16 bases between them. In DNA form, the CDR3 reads TGCGCCAGCAGCCATCGGACAGAGAGTCTGTACGAGCAGTACTTC. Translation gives CASSHRTESLYEQYF.

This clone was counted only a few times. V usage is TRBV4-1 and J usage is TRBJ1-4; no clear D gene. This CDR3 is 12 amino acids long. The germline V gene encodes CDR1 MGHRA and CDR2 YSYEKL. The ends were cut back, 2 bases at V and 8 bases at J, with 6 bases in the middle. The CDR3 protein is CASSQNLEKLFF. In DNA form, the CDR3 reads TGCGCCAGCAGCCAAAACTTAGAAAAACTGTTTTTT.

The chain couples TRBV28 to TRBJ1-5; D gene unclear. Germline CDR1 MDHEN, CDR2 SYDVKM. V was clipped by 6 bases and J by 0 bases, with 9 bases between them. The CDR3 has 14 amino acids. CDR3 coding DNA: TGTGCCAGCAGGGATATACATAGCAATCAGCCCCAGCATTTT. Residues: CASRDIHSNQPQHF.

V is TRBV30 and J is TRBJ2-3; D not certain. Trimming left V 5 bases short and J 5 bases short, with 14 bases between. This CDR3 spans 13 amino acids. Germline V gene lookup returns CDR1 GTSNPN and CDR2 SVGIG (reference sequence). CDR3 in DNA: TGTGCCTGGGAGAATGGCCCAAGAGATACGCAGTATTTT. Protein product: CAWENGPRDTQYF. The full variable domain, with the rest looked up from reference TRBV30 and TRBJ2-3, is SQTIHQWPATLVQPVGSPLSLECTVEGTSNPNLYWYRQAAGRGLQLLFYSVGIGQISSEVPQNLSASRPQDRQFILSSKKLLLSDSGFYLCAWENGPRDTQYFGPGTRLTVL.

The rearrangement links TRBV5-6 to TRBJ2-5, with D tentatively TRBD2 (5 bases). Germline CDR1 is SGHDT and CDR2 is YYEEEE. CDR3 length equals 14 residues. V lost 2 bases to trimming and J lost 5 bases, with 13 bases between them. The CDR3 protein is CASSFSSVVETQYF. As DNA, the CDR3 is TGTGCCAGCAGCTTCAGTAGCGTGGTGGAGACCCAGTACTTC. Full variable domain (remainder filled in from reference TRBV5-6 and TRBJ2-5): DAGVTQSPTHLIKTRGQQVTLRCSPKSGHDTVSWYQQALGQGPQFIFQYYEEEERQRGNFPDRFSGHQFPNYSSELNVNALLLGDSALYLCASSFSSVVETQYFGPGTRLLVL.

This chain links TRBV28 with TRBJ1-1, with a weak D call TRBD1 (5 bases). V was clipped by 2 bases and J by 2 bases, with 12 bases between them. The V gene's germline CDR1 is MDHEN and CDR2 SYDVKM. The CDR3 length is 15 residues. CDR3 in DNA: TGTGCCAGCAGTTTAGCTCTGAGGGGAAACACTGAAGCTTTCTTT. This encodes CASSLALRGNTEAFF.

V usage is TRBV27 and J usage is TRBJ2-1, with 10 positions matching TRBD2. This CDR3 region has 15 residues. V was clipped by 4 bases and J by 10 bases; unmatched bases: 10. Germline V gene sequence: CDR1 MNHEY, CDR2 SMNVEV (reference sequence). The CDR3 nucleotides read TGTGCCAGCAGTTGGGAACTAGCGGGATGGAGGGAGCAGTTCTTC. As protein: CASSWELAGWREQFF.

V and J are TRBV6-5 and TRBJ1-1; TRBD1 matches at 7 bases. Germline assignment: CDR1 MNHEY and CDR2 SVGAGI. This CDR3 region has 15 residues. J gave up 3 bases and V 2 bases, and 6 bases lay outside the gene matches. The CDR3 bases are TGTGCCAGCAGTTACGGCGGCAGGGGGTACACTGAAGCTTTCTTT. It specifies CASSYGGRGYTEAFF.

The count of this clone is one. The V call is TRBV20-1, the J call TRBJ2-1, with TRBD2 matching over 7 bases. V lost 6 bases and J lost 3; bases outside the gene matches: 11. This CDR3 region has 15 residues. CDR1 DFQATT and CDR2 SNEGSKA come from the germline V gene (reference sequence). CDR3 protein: CSASPGGTDYNEQFF. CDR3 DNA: TGCAGTGCCAGTCCCGGGGGGACTGACTACAATGAGCAGTTCTTC.